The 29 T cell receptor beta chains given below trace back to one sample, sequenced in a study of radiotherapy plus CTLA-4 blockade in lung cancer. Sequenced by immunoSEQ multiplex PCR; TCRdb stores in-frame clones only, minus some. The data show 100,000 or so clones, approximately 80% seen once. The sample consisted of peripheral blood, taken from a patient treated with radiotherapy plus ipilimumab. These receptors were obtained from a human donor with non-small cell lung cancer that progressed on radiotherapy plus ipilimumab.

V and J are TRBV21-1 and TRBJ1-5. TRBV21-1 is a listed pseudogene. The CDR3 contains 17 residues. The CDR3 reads CASSGWVATWHHQPQHF. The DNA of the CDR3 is TGTGCCAGCAGTGGGTGGGTAGCTACTTGGCATCATCAGCCCCAGCATTTT.

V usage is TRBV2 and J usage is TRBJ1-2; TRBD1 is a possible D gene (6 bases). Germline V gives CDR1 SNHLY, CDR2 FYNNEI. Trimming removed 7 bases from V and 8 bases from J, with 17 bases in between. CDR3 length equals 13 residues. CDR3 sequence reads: CASISGASLGYTF. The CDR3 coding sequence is TGTGCCAGCATTTCAGGGGCCTCCCTGGGCTACACCTTC. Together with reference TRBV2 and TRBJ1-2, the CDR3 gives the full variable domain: EPEVTQTPSHQVTQMGQEVILRCVPISNHLYFYWYRQILGQKVEFLVSFYNNEISEKSEIFDDQFSVERPDGSNFTLKIRSTKLEDSAMYFCASISGASLGYTFGSGTRLTVV.

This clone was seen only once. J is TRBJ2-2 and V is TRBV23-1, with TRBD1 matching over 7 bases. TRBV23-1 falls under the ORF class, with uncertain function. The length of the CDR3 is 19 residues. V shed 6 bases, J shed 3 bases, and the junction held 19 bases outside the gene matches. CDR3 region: CASRPNRNRGPWYTGELFF. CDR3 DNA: TGCGCCAGCAGACCGAATCGAAACAGGGGCCCCTGGTACACCGGGGAGCTGTTTTTT.

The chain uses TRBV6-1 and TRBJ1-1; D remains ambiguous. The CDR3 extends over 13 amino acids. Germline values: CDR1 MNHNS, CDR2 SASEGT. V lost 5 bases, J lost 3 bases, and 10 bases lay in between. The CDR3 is CASSIKMDTEAFF. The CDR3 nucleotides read TGTGCCAGCAGTATAAAAATGGACACTGAAGCTTTCTTT.

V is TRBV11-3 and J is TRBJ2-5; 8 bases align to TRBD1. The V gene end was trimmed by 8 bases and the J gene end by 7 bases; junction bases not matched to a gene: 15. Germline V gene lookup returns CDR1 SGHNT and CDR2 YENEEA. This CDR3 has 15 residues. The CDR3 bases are TGTGCCAGCGCGTCTTACAACAGGGGGGCGGGGACCCAGTACTTC. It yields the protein CASASYNRGAGTQYF.

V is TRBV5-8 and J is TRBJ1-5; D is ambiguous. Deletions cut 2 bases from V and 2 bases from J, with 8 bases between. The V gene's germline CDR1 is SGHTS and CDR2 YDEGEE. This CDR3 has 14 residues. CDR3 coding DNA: TGTGCCAGCAGCTTCTGGGCTGGCAATCAGCCCCAGCATTTT. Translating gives CASSFWAGNQPQHF.

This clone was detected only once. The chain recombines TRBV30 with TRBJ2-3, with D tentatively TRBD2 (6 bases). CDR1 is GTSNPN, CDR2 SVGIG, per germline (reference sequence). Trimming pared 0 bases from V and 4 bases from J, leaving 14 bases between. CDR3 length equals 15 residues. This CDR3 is CAWSVRLAKSDTQYF. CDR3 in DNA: TGTGCCTGGAGTGTACGGCTAGCGAAATCAGATACGCAGTATTTT. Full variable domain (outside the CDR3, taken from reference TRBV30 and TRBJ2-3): SQTIHQWPATLVQPVGSPLSLECTVEGTSNPNLYWYRQAAGRGLQLLFYSVGIGQISSEVPQNLSASRPQDRQFILSSKKLLLSDSGFYLCAWSVRLAKSDTQYFGPGTRLTVL.

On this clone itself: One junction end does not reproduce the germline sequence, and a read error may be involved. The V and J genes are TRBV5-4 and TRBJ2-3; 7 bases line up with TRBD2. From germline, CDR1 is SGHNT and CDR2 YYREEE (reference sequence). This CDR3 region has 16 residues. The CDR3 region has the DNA TGTGCCAGCAGCTTGGACTCGGCGGGAGCCGTAGATACGCGGTATTTT. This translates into CASSLDSAGAVDTRYF.

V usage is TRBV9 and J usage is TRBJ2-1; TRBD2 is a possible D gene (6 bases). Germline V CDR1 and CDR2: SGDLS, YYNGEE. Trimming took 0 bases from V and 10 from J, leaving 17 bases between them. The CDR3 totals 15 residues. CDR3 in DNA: TGTGCCAGCAGCGTAGGGGGGAGGCGGGGCGAGGAGCAGTTCTTC. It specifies CASSVGGRRGEEQFF.

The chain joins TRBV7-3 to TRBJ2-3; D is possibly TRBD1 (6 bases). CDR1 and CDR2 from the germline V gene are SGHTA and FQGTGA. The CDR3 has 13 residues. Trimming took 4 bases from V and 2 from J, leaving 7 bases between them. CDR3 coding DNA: TGTGCCAGCAGCTGGGACACCACAGATACGCAGTATTTT. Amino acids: CASSWDTTDTQYF.

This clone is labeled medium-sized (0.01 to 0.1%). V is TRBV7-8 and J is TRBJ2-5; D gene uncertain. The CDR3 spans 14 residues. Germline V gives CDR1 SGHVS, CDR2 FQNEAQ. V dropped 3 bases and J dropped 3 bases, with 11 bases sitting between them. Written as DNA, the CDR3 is TGTGCCAGCAGCTTTGGGGTCGACGAAGAGACCCAGTACTTC. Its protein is CASSFGVDEETQYF.

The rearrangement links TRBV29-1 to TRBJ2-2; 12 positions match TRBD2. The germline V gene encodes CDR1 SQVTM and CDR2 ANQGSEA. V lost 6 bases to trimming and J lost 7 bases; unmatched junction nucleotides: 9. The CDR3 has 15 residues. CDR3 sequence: CSVAGLAGSFGELFF. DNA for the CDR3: TGCAGCGTGGCCGGACTAGCGGGATCGTTCGGGGAGCTGTTTTTT.

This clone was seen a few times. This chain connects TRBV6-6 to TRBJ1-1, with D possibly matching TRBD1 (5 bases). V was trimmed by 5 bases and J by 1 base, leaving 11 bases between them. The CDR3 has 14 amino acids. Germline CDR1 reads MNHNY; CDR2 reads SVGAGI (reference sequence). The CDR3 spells CASSTLTGNTEAFF. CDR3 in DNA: TGTGCCAGCAGTACTCTCACAGGGAACACTGAAGCTTTCTTT.

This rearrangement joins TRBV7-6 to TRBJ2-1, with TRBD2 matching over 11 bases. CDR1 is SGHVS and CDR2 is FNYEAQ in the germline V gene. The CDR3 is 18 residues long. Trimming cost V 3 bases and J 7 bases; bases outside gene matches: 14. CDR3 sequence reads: CASSFSSGRPSTTNEQFF. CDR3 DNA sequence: TGTGCCAGCAGCTTTTCTAGCGGGAGGCCCTCTACTACAAATGAGCAGTTCTTC.

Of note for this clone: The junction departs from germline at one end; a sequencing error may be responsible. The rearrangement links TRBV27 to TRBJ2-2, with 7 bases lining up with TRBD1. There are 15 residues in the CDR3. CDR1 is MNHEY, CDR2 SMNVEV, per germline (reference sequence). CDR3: CASSLGRGNAGELFF. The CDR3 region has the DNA TGTGCCAGCAGTTTAGGCAGGGGGAACGCCGGGGAGCTGTTTTTT.

In DNA, the CDR3 is TGCGCCAGCAGCCCAGGGACAGTCCCTTATGGCTACACCTTC. Protein product: CASSPGTVPYGYTF. This chain connects TRBV5-1 to TRBJ1-2; 7 nucleotides align to TRBD1. The CDR3 runs 14 residues. Germline values: CDR1 SGHRS, CDR2 YFSETQ. The V and J ends lost 4 bases and 5 bases, in that order; junction bases with no gene match: 8.

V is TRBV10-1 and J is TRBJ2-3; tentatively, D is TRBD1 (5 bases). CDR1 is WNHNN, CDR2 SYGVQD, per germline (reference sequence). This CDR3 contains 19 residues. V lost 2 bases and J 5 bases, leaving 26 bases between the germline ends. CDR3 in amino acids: CASSEGPGPLADNRDTQYF. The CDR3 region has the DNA TGCGCCAGCAGTGAGGGTCCAGGGCCTTTGGCCGACAACAGAGATACGCAGTATTTT.

This CDR3 is CAWSATGPRYGYTF. CDR3 nucleotide sequence: TGTGCCTGGAGTGCCACAGGGCCCCGCTATGGCTACACCTTC. The V call is TRBV30, the J call TRBJ1-2, with TRBD1 as a possible D gene (6 bases). The CDR3 runs 14 residues. V was pared by 1 base and J by 4 bases, with 13 bases between. Germline V gives CDR1 GTSNPN, CDR2 SVGIG (reference sequence).

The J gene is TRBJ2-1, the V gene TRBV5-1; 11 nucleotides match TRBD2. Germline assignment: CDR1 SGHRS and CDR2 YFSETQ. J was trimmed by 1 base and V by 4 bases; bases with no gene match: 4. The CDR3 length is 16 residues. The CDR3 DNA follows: TGCGCCAGCAGCCCGCGGACTAGCGGGTCCTACAATGAGCAGTTCTTC. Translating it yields CASSPRTSGSYNEQFF.

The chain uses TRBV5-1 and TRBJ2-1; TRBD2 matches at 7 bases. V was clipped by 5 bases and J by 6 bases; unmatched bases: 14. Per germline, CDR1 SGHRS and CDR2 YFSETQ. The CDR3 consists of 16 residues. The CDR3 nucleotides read TGCGCCAGCAGGGAGCCCGGGACTATCAGAGGCAATGAGCAGTTCTTC. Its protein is CASREPGTIRGNEQFF.

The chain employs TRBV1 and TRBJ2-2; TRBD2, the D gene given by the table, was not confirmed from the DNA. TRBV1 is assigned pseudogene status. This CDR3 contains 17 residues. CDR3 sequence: CTSSYTTGTSNTGELFF. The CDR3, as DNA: TGCACCAGCAGCTACACAACCGGGACTAGCAACACCGGGGAGCTGTTTTTT.

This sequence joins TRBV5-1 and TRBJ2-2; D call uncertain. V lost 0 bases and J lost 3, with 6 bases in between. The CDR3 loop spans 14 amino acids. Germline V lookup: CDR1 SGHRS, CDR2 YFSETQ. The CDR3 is CASSLDTDTGELFF. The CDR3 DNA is TGCGCCAGCAGCTTGGATACGGACACCGGGGAGCTGTTTTTT.

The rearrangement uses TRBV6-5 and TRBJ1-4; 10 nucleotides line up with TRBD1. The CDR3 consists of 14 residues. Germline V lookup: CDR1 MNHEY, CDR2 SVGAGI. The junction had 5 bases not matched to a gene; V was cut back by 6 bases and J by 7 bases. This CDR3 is CASSPGQGSEKLFF. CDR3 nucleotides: TGTGCCAGCAGCCCGGGACAGGGGAGTGAAAAACTGTTTTTT.

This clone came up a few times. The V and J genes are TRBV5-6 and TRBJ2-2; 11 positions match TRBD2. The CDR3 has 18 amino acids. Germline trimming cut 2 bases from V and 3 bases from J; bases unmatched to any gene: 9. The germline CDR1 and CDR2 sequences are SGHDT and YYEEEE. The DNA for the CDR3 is TGTGCCAGCAGCTTCACGGAGGGACTAGCGGCCTACACCGGGGAGCTGTTTTTT. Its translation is CASSFTEGLAAYTGELFF.

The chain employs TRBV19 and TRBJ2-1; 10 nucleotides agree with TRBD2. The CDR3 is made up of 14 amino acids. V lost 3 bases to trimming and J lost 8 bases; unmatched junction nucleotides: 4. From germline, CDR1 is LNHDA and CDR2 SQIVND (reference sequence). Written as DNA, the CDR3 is TGTGCCAGTAGTATCACTAGCGGGATCGATGAGCAGTTCTTC. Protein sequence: CASSITSGIDEQFF.

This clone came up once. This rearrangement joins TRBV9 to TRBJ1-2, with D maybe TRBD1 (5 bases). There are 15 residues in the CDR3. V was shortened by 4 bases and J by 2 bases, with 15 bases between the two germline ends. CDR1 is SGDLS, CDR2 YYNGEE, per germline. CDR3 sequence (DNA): TGTGCCAGCAGCCCGAGCGTGGGGGGGAACTATGGCTACACCTTC. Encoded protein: CASSPSVGGNYGYTF.

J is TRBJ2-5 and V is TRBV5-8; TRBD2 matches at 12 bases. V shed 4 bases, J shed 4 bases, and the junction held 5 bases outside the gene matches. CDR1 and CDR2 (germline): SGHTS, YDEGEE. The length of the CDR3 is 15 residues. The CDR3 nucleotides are TGTGCCAGCAGCCCGGGACTAGCGGGCAGAGAGACCCAGTACTTC. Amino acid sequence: CASSPGLAGRETQYF.

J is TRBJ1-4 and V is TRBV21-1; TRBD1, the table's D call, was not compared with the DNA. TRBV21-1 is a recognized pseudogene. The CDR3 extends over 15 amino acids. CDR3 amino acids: CASSSPGQRNEKLFF. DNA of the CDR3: TGTGCCAGCAGCAGTCCGGGACAGAGAAATGAAAAACTGTTTTTT.

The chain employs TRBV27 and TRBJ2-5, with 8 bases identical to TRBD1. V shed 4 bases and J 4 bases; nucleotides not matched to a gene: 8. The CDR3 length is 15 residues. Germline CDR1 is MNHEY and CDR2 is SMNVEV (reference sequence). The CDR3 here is CASSSEGRGRETQYF. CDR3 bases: TGTGCCAGCAGTTCGGAGGGCAGGGGGCGAGAGACCCAGTACTTC.